The text below deals with one T cell receptor beta chain. These data come from a study of T cell responses to AZD1222 COVID-19 vaccine. Assay: immunoSEQ multiplex PCR; the TCRdb copy retains only in-frame clones and omits some. The sample gives over 100,000 clones, over 75% of which show up once; 20% to 25% is in the top ten. V gave up 7 bases and J gave up 8 bases, with 14 bases separating them. Germline values: CDR1 SQVTM, CDR2 ANQGSEA. The length of the CDR3 is 11 residues. The source was peripheral blood, collected on day 0 of AZD1222 vaccination. The chain employs TRBV29-1 and TRBJ1-2; unclear D gene. The origin of this receptor is an adult in good health. The CDR3 bases are TGCAGCGGGCGCCAGGCAGGAGGCTACACCTTC. Amino acid sequence: CSGRQAGGYTF.